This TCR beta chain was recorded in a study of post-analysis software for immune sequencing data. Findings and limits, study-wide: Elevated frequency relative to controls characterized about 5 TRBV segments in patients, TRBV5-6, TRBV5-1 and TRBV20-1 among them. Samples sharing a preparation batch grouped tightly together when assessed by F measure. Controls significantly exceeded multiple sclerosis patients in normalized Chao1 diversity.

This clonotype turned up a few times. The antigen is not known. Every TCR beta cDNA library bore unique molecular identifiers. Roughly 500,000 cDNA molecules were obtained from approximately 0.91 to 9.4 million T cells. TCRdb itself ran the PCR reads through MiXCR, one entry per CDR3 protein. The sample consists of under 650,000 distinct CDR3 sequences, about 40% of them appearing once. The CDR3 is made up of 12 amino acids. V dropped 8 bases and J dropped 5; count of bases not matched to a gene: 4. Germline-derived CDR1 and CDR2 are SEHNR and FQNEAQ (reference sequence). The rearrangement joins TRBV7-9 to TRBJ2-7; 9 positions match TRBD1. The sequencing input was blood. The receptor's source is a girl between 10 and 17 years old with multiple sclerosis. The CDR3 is CASGTGTHEQYF. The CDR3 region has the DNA TGTGCCAGCGGGACAGGGACCCACGAGCAGTACTTC.